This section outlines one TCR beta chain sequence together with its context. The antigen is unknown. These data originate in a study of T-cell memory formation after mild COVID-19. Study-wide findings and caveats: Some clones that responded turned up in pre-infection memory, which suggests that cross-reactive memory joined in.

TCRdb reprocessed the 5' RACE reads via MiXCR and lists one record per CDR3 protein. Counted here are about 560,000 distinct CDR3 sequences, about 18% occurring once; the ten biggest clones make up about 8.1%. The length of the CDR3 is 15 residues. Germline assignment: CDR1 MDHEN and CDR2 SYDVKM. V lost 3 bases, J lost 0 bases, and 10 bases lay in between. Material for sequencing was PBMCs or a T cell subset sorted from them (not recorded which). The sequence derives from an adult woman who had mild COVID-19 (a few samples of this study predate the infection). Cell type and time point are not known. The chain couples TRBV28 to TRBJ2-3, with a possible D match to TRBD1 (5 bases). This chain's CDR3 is CASSFVQGSTDTQYF. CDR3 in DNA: TGTGCCAGCAGTTTTGTGCAGGGCAGCACAGATACGCAGTATTTT.